This is a list of T cell receptor beta chains from one sample in a study of shared clonotypes between healthy human individuals. The repertoire was sequenced with immunoSEQ multiplex PCR; TCRdb's copy has only in-frame clones and lacks some. The sample includes 2.5 million or so clones, just over 90% seen only once; the top ten take over 0.12%. The source material was naive CD4+ T cells sorted from blood. These receptors originate from a man aged 18 to 35 in good health. CDR3s include the opening cysteine and the closing phenylalanine or tryptophan. The D gene is left open where the match is weak. Only some rows state a clone size, as once, few, many or a class for expanded clones.

size	D	V	J	DNA	CDR3
once	.	TRBV6-5	TRBJ1-2	TGTGCCAGCAGTTACTCGGCAGGGGACGCTGGCTACACCTTC	CASSYSAGDAGYTF
.	.	TRBV4-3	TRBJ2-7	TGCGCCAGCAGCCAAGACAACGAGGGTCGCTACGAGCAGTACTTC	CASSQDNEGRYEQYF
.	.	TRBV7-9	TRBJ1-2	TGTGCCAGCAGCTTAGTTAACTATGGCTACACCTTC	CASSLVNYGYTF
.	.	TRBV28	TRBJ2-7	TGTGCCAGCAGTTTAGGCCCCACGAGGGGCCGATACGAGCAGTACTTC	CASSLGPTRGRYEQYF
.	TRBD2	TRBV6-1	TRBJ2-3	TGTGCCATCCGTCGACTAGCGGGGGGCAGGGATACGCAGTATTTT	CAIRRLAGGRDTQYF
once	TRBD2	TRBV28	TRBJ2-2	TGTGCCAGCACTCCCGGGGGGGCGCAGTACACCGGGGAGCTGTTTTTT	CASTPGGAQYTGELFF
.	.	TRBV29-1	TRBJ2-7	TGCAGCGCCCTCCTGGCCTCCTACGAGCAGTACTTC	CSALLASYEQYF
.	TRBD1	TRBV2	TRBJ1-1	TGTGCCAGCAGTGAACAGGGGGCCGACACTGAAGCTTTCTTT	CASSEQGADTEAFF
.	.	TRBV9	TRBJ2-7	TGTGCCAGCAGCCCAGTAGGGCGGGCACTTATGTACGAGCAGTACTTC	CASSPVGRALMYEQYF
once	TRBD1	TRBV27	TRBJ1-2	TGTGCCAGCCGCTCCGGGGGGACAGGGTATGGCTACACCTTC	CASRSGGTGYGYTF
.	.	TRBV10-3	TRBJ1-1	TGTGCCATCAGTGAGGGTCCAGTAAGAGGGGAAGAAGCTTTCTTT	CAISEGPVRGEEAFF
once	.	TRBV29-1	TRBJ2-4	TGCAGCGTTGAAGTGGGCTGGATAGGCAACATTCAGTACTTC	CSVEVGWIGNIQYF
.	.	TRBV11-2	TRBJ2-5	TGTGCCAGCAGCTTAGGGTTTCCTAACCCGTACCAAGAGACCCAGTACTTC	CASSLGFPNPYQETQYF
.	TRBD2	TRBV11-2	TRBJ2-3	TGTGCCAGCAGCTTAGATCTCGGCGGGGGAAGAGACACAGATACGCAGTATTTT	CASSLDLGGGRDTDTQYF
once	.	TRBV6-5	TRBJ2-1	TGTGCCAGCAGTTCCCCAACTAGCTTTCCTGAGCAGTTCTTC	CASSSPTSFPEQFF
once	.	TRBV5-1	TRBJ1-6	TGCGCCAGCAGCCCTGACGTATATAATTCACCCCTCCACTTT	CASSPDVYNSPLHF
.	.	TRBV10-3	TRBJ2-1	TGTGCCATCAACGGAGGGTCCTACAATGAGCAGTTCTTC	CAINGGSYNEQFF
.	.	TRBV5-1	TRBJ1-5	TGCGCCAGCAGCCCGGATAGCAATCAGCCCCAGCATTTT	CASSPDSNQPQHF
.	.	TRBV10-1	TRBJ2-7	TGCGCCAGCAGTGACCCAGACAGGTTCTACGAGCAGTACTTC	CASSDPDRFYEQYF
.	TRBD1	TRBV4-3	TRBJ2-5	TGCGCCAGCAGCCAAAACGGACAGGGGGTGGAGACCCAGTACTTC	CASSQNGQGVETQYF
.	.	TRBV19	TRBJ1-2	TGTGCCAGTACTGACTTGAACTATGGCTACACCTTC	CASTDLNYGYTF
.	.	TRBV18	TRBJ1-4	TGTGCCAGCTCACGGGTGACAGGATATATTCTAGATGAAAAACTGTTTTTT	CASSRVTGYILDEKLFF
once	.	TRBV10-3	TRBJ2-5	TGTGCCATCAGTGATGACCGAGCGACGAGGGAGACCCAGTACTTC	CAISDDRATRETQYF
.	.	TRBV19	TRBJ1-1	TGTGCCAGTAGTCCCCCCCTAGTGAACACTGAAGCTTTCTTT	CASSPPLVNTEAFF
.	.	TRBV11-2	TRBJ2-3	TGTGCCAGCAGCCCTAATAGCTGGGAACCAGATACGCAGTATTTT	CASSPNSWEPDTQYF
.	TRBD1	TRBV7-2	TRBJ1-6	TGTGCCAGCAGCACGAGGACAGGAACATCGCCCCTCCACTTT	CASSTRTGTSPLHF
.	.	TRBV5-4	TRBJ1-4	TGTGCCAGCAGCAATAACGGTGCAACTAATGAAAAACTGTTTTTT	CASSNNGATNEKLFF
.	.	TRBV6-1	TRBJ1-6	TGTGCCAGCGCCGGGACGCGGGGTTCACCCCTCCACTTT	CASAGTRGSPLHF
.	TRBD2	TRBV6-1	TRBJ2-3	TGTGCCAGCAAGGGACTAGCGGGACCCACAGATACGCAGTATTTT	CASKGLAGPTDTQYF
.	.	TRBV2	TRBJ1-1	TGTGCCAGCAGCCGCCCAGGAAACGAAGCTTTCTTT	CASSRPGNEAFF
.	.	TRBV6-5	TRBJ2-7	TGTGCCAGCACCCCGGGTGGATCCAAGAGGGGGGAGCAGTACTTC	CASTPGGSKRGEQYF
.	.	TRBV5-5	TRBJ1-3	TGTGCCAGCAGCTCGGGCGTCAACTCTGGAAACACCATATATTTT	CASSSGVNSGNTIYF
.	TRBD1	TRBV5-5	TRBJ1-2	TGTGCCAGCAGCCAGGACAGGCACTATGGCTACACCTTC	CASSQDRHYGYTF
.	TRBD2	TRBV18	TRBJ2-7	TGTGCCAGCTCACCACGACTAGCGGGGAATCCCTACGAGCAGTACTTC	CASSPRLAGNPYEQYF
.	.	TRBV21-1	TRBJ2-1	TGTGCCAGCAGCAAAGATAGTCGGGAACCGTACAATGAGCAGTTCTTC	CASSKDSREPYNEQFF
.	TRBD1	TRBV5-1	TRBJ1-2	TGCGCCAGCAGCTCGGGACAGGGGATCGGCTATGGCTACACCTTC	CASSSGQGIGYGYTF
.	TRBD2	TRBV6-5	TRBJ2-1	TGTGCCAGCAGTTACACCGCTGCGGGGGGATACAATGAGCAGTTCTTC	CASSYTAAGGYNEQFF
.	.	TRBV11-2	TRBJ2-7	TGTGCCAGCAGCTTAGATGGGGTTACAGGGAGATACGAGCAGTACTTC	CASSLDGVTGRYEQYF
.	TRBD2	TRBV19	TRBJ2-3	TGTGCCAGTATATCGCGGGAGAAAACAGATACGCAGTATTTT	CASISREKTDTQYF
.	.	TRBV5-1	TRBJ2-2	TGCGCCAGCAGCTTGAACAGCCCCGGGGAGCTGTTTTTT	CASSLNSPGELFF
.	.	TRBV7-9	TRBJ1-1	TGTGCCAGCAGTCGACCGGACGGGAACACTGAAGCTTTCTTT	CASSRPDGNTEAFF
few	.	TRBV30	TRBJ2-1	TGTGCCTGGAGCGGGAGCTCCTACAATGAGCAGTTCTTC	CAWSGSSYNEQFF
.	TRBD1	TRBV18	TRBJ1-6	TGTGCCAGCTCACCTGGACAGGGGAATTCACCCCTCCACTTT	CASSPGQGNSPLHF
.	TRBD1	TRBV6-1	TRBJ2-2	TGTGCCAGCAGTGGGCCAGGTGGGACAGTCACCGGGGAGCTGTTTTTT	CASSGPGGTVTGELFF
.	TRBD2	TRBV5-4	TRBJ2-5	TGTGCCAGCACCCAGGGACTAGCGGGGGTTCTCAAACAGACCCAGTACTTC	CASTQGLAGVLKQTQYF
few	TRBD1	TRBV19	TRBJ1-5	TGTGCCAGTAGTATTGGGGACAGGGGGCAAAGCCAGCCCCAGCATTTT	CASSIGDRGQSQPQHF
.	.	TRBV7-9	TRBJ2-1	TGTGCCAGCAGCTTAGTAAGATTGTCCTACAATGAGCAGTTCTTC	CASSLVRLSYNEQFF
.	.	TRBV21-1	TRBJ2-7	TGTGCCAGCAGCAAACCGGGACTAGCGGGGGCCTCCTACGAGCAGTACTTC	CASSKPGLAGASYEQYF
few	.	TRBV18	TRBJ1-1	TGTGCCAGCTCAACCACGGGGATAAACACTGAAGCTTTCTTT	CASSTTGINTEAFF
once	TRBD2	TRBV6-4	TRBJ2-7	TGTGCCAGCAGTGACTCGATAGCGGGGACTTGTCAAACGTCCTACGAGCAGTACTTC	CASSDSIAGTCQTSYEQYF
.	TRBD2	TRBV25-1	TRBJ2-7	TGTGCCAGCAGTCATCTAGCGGGGGGAACGTGGAACGAGCAGTACTTC	CASSHLAGGTWNEQYF
.	.	TRBV30	TRBJ2-2	TGTGCCTGGACAGATCGGACCGGGGAGCTGTTTTTT	CAWTDRTGELFF
.	TRBD2	TRBV6-1	TRBJ2-7	TGTGCCAGCAGTGTACTAGCGGGGGTTGCCTACGAGCAGTACTTC	CASSVLAGVAYEQYF
.	TRBD2	TRBV6-5	TRBJ2-2	TGTGCCAGCAGACGGACTAGCGGGAAAACCGGGGAGCTGTTTTTT	CASRRTSGKTGELFF
once	.	TRBV7-2	TRBJ1-2	TGTGCCAGCAGCCCAAGCAGTGGGTTTGGCTACACCTTC	CASSPSSGFGYTF
.	.	TRBV6-4	TRBJ1-5	TGTGCCAGCCGCAGGTTCTGGTTCAATCAGCCCCAGCATTTT	CASRRFWFNQPQHF
few	.	TRBV7-9	TRBJ1-2	TGTGCCAGCAGCTTGAGGTCGGTCTCCTCAGGGGTTGGCTACACCTTC	CASSLRSVSSGVGYTF
once	.	TRBV15	TRBJ1-4	TGTGCCACCAGCAGAGATATAGGGGCGGCTAATGAAAAACTGTTTTTT	CATSRDIGAANEKLFF
.	.	TRBV21-1	TRBJ2-7	TGTGCCAGCACTATAAGGGGACAAAGACCTCGTCCGTACGAGCAGTACTTC	CASTIRGQRPRPYEQYF